A selection of T cell receptor beta chains follows, all from one sample in a study of T cells in tuberculosis. Assay: immunoSEQ multiplex PCR; the TCRdb copy retains only in-frame clones and omits some. Among 20,000 to 25,000 clones listed, around 82% were seen once. This sample comprised PBMCs, obtained at tuberculosis diagnosis. The receptors were sampled from an adult with tuberculosis. CDR3s include the opening cysteine and the closing phenylalanine or tryptophan. D genes are given only for firm matches. Only part of the rows carry a size: once, few, many, or a class if the clone is expanded.

V: TRBV10-3
J: TRBJ2-3
D: TRBD1
size: -
DNA: TGTGCCATCAGTGATTTTCCTGCCTCAGTAGGGACAGGGAGCACAGATACGCAGTATTTT
CDR3: CAISDFPASVGTGSTDTQYF

V: TRBV6-5
J: TRBJ2-7
D: TRBD2
size: -
DNA: TGTGCCAGCAGTCCCGGGGGGTCCTTCTACGAGCAGTACTTC
CDR3: CASSPGGSFYEQYF

V: TRBV6-5
J: TRBJ2-7
D: TRBD2
size: -
DNA: TGTGCCAGCCGGCCAGGGCTAGCGGGACGCGAGCAGTACTTC
CDR3: CASRPGLAGREQYF

V: TRBV20-1
J: TRBJ2-4
D: -
size: -
DNA: TGCAGTGCAAACAACAAAAACATTCAGTACTTC
CDR3: CSANNKNIQYF

V: TRBV30
J: TRBJ2-7
D: TRBD1
size: -
DNA: TGTGCCTGGAGTAAGGGACAGTCGGGGTACTACGAGCAGTACTTC
CDR3: CAWSKGQSGYYEQYF

V: TRBV5-1
J: TRBJ2-3
D: -
size: -
DNA: TGCGCCAGCAGCGATGGGACTGCTGCAGATACGCAGTATTTT
CDR3: CASSDGTAADTQYF

V: TRBV27
J: TRBJ2-2
D: TRBD1
size: -
DNA: TGTGCCAGCAGTTTATATGCCGGGACAGGGTGGACCGGGGAGCTGTTTTTT
CDR3: CASSLYAGTGWTGELFF

V: TRBV28
J: TRBJ2-7
D: -
size: -
DNA: TGTGCCAGCAACTCTGCAGGACTCTACGAGCAGTACTTC
CDR3: CASNSAGLYEQYF

V: TRBV18
J: TRBJ2-2
D: -
size: -
DNA: TGTGCCAGCTCACCAAACAGGAACACCGGGGAGCTGTTTTTT
CDR3: CASSPNRNTGELFF

V: TRBV30
J: TRBJ2-7
D: TRBD1
size: -
DNA: TGTGCCTGTTCGGACAGGGCCTACGAGCAGTACTTC
CDR3: CACSDRAYEQYF

V: TRBV30
J: TRBJ1-6
D: TRBD1
size: -
DNA: TGTGCCTGGAGTCTGACAGGGGCGGCGAATTCACCCCTCCACTTT
CDR3: CAWSLTGAANSPLHF

V: TRBV5-1
J: TRBJ2-7
D: TRBD2
size: -
DNA: TGCGCCAGCAGCTTGGTCCTCCAGGGAGGGAACTACGAGCAGTACTTC
CDR3: CASSLVLQGGNYEQYF

V: TRBV6-5
J: TRBJ1-2
D: -
size: few
DNA: TGTGCCAGCAGTTACCAGGGTAGGGGCTACACCTTC
CDR3: CASSYQGRGYTF

V: TRBV9
J: TRBJ1-2
D: TRBD1
size: once
DNA: TGTGCCAGCAGCGTCCAGCCAGGGGGCGTTGATGGCTACACCTTC
CDR3: CASSVQPGGVDGYTF

V: TRBV30
J: TRBJ2-7
D: TRBD2
size: -
DNA: TGTGCCTGGAGTCTTGGGGGGGGGATCTACGAGCAGTACTTC
CDR3: CAWSLGGGIYEQYF

V: TRBV19
J: TRBJ2-7
D: -
size: -
DNA: TGTGCCAGTAACGGACAGACCCCCTACGAGCAGTACTTC
CDR3: CASNGQTPYEQYF

V: TRBV6-5
J: TRBJ1-2
D: -
size: -
DNA: TGTGCCAGCACAAAGGGCCCGGGGGGCTATGGCTACACCTTC
CDR3: CASTKGPGGYGYTF

V: TRBV15
J: TRBJ2-2
D: TRBD2
size: -
DNA: TGTGCCACCAGCAGATTAGCGGGAGTCACCGGGGAGCTGTTTTTT
CDR3: CATSRLAGVTGELFF

V: TRBV30
J: TRBJ1-1
D: -
size: -
DNA: TGTGCCTGGAGTGTGAGGCAGGGCGGCATGAACACTGAAGCTTTCTTT
CDR3: CAWSVRQGGMNTEAFF

V: TRBV5-8
J: TRBJ1-5
D: -
size: -
DNA: TGTGCCAGCAGCTTGGAGGGCAGGGATCAGCCCCAGCATTTT
CDR3: CASSLEGRDQPQHF

V: TRBV10-3
J: TRBJ1-1
D: TRBD1
size: few
DNA: TGTGCCATCACGGACAGGACCCCTCCATATAGTGAAGCTTTCTTT
CDR3: CAITDRTPPYSEAFF

V: TRBV5-6
J: TRBJ2-2
D: TRBD2
size: -
DNA: TGTGCCAGCAGCGTGACTAGCGGGGGGGCCGGGGAGCTGTTTTTT
CDR3: CASSVTSGGAGELFF

V: TRBV5-1
J: TRBJ2-3
D: -
size: -
DNA: TGCGCCAGCAGCACCCGCCCCGGACAGAGCACAGATACGCAGTATTTT
CDR3: CASSTRPGQSTDTQYF

V: TRBV7-3
J: TRBJ2-1
D: TRBD1
size: -
DNA: TGTGCCAGCAGCTTAAACAGGGGCAATGAGCAGTTCTTC
CDR3: CASSLNRGNEQFF

V: TRBV27
J: TRBJ2-7
D: -
size: -
DNA: TGTGCCAGCAGTTTAACCTCTAGGCCCTGGGACTCGCCCTACGAGCAGTACTTC
CDR3: CASSLTSRPWDSPYEQYF

V: TRBV7-7
J: TRBJ2-1
D: -
size: -
DNA: TGTGCCAGCAGCTTAAGTGTCAGGGCGGACAATGAGCAGTTCTTC
CDR3: CASSLSVRADNEQFF

V: TRBV28
J: TRBJ1-3
D: -
size: -
DNA: TGTGCCAGCAGTTTCCAGTCAACCTCTGGAAACACCATATATTTT
CDR3: CASSFQSTSGNTIYF

V: TRBV7-9
J: TRBJ1-1
D: -
size: -
DNA: TGTGCCAGCAGCTCCGATCAGGGAACTGAAGCTTTCTTT
CDR3: CASSSDQGTEAFF

V: TRBV10-3
J: TRBJ1-5
D: TRBD1
size: -
DNA: TGTGCCATCAGTCGTGCGGAGGGGGCGATTCAGCCCCAGCATTTT
CDR3: CAISRAEGAIQPQHF

V: TRBV30
J: TRBJ2-1
D: TRBD1
size: -
DNA: TGTGCCTGGAGTGTACTAAGACAGGGCTCCTACAATGAGCAGTTCTTC
CDR3: CAWSVLRQGSYNEQFF

V: TRBV30
J: TRBJ1-1
D: TRBD1
size: -
DNA: TGTGCCTGGAGTGTACAAATCGGGACAGGGAACACTGAAGCTTTCTTT
CDR3: CAWSVQIGTGNTEAFF

V: TRBV2
J: TRBJ1-6
D: -
size: few
DNA: TGTGCCAGCAGTGAAGCGGGACTGAACAATTCACCCCTCCACTTT
CDR3: CASSEAGLNNSPLHF

V: TRBV11-2
J: TRBJ2-5
D: -
size: -
DNA: TGTGCCAGCAGCAAGCTTACCTACTACGGAGAGACCCAGTACTTC
CDR3: CASSKLTYYGETQYF

V: TRBV6-5
J: TRBJ2-2
D: -
size: -
DNA: TGTGCCAGCAGGACAACAGGAGAACCCACCGGGGAGCTGTTTTTT
CDR3: CASRTTGEPTGELFF

V: TRBV9
J: TRBJ1-1
D: TRBD1
size: once
DNA: TGTGCCAGCAGCCTACAGGGGCTCAACACTGAAGCTTTCTTT
CDR3: CASSLQGLNTEAFF

V: TRBV9
J: TRBJ1-2
D: -
size: -
DNA: TGTGCCAGCAGCGTTTCCCCGACAGTTAACTATGGCTACACCTTC
CDR3: CASSVSPTVNYGYTF

V: TRBV10-1
J: TRBJ1-6
D: TRBD1
size: -
DNA: TGCGCCAGCAGTGAGGGGACAGGGGGAAATTCACCCCTCCACTTT
CDR3: CASSEGTGGNSPLHF

V: TRBV18
J: TRBJ1-5
D: -
size: -
DNA: TGTGCCAGCTCACCACAGCGGGGCGTGGAACAGCCCCAGCATTTT
CDR3: CASSPQRGVEQPQHF

V: TRBV5-1
J: TRBJ1-1
D: -
size: -
DNA: TGCGCCAGCAGCTTGCAGGGAGGCACTGAAGCTTTCTTT
CDR3: CASSLQGGTEAFF

V: TRBV27
J: TRBJ1-1
D: -
size: -
DNA: TGTGCCAGCAGTTCGCGGGGGGGAGGTACTGAAGCTTTCTTT
CDR3: CASSSRGGGTEAFF

V: TRBV7-3
J: TRBJ2-7
D: TRBD1
size: once
DNA: TGTGCCAGCAGGTCCGACAGGGGCCACGAGCAGTACTTC
CDR3: CASRSDRGHEQYF

V: TRBV27
J: TRBJ1-2
D: -
size: -
DNA: TGTGCCAGCAGTTGGGGCCGGGGGGGATATGGCTACACCTTC
CDR3: CASSWGRGGYGYTF

V: TRBV12-2
J: TRBJ2-7
D: -
size: -
DNA: TGTGCAAGTCGCCCCCTTACTGCGATAAGCTCCTACGAGCAGTACTTC
CDR3: CASRPLTAISSYEQYF

V: TRBV9
J: TRBJ2-7
D: -
size: -
DNA: TGTGCCAGCAGCGTAGCCTCTAGGGGTTCCTACGAGCAGTACTTC
CDR3: CASSVASRGSYEQYF

V: TRBV6-5
J: TRBJ1-5
D: -
size: -
DNA: TGTGCCACCAGTGCGGGCCACCATGGGCCCCAGCATTTT
CDR3: CATSAGHHGPQHF

V: TRBV5-6
J: TRBJ2-7
D: TRBD1
size: -
DNA: TGTGCCAGCAGCCCCGGGACAGGGTACTACGAGCAGTACTTC
CDR3: CASSPGTGYYEQYF

V: TRBV16
J: TRBJ2-1
D: -
size: -
DNA: TGTGCCAGCAGCCAATCGACATCCAGCTCCTACAATGAGCAGTTCTTC
CDR3: CASSQSTSSSYNEQFF